These T cell receptor beta chains were read from a single sample in a study of blood T cell repertoires in COVID-19. The method was immunoSEQ multiplex PCR; TCRdb's version includes in-frame clones alone and lacks a portion of them. This table has fewer than 400,000 clones, around 92% appearing once. Input material: PBMCs or T cells enriched from blood (not recorded which). All receptors come from a woman aged 30 to 39 who had recovered from COVID-19. The conserved cysteine and the conserved F or W are not part of the CDR3 here. The order of the fields is V gene, CDR3 length, CDR3 protein.

>TRBV9|11
ASSTRSNTEAF
>TRBV5-4|13
ASSPRFGTAFEQY
>TRBV6-1|14
ASSEYIRYSNQPQH
>TRBV30|10
ACRVTDEKLF
>TRBV2|14
ASSRPSAFQGNTIY
>TRBV7-2|15
ASSLVTGFIANYGYT
>TRBV12-3/TRBV12-4|11
ASSLYTQETQY
>TRBV11-1|12
ASSLEGQDHEQF
>TRBV5-1|13
ASSPGTASNYGYT
>TRBV3-1/TRBV3-2|12
ASSQDRLNYGYT
>TRBV29-1|12
SVEGRFTNTEAF
>TRBV20-1|12
SASPRNRAEKLF
>TRBV27|12
ASSHRDSYNEQF
>TRBV5-1|12
ASSLAGGSQPQH
>TRBV19|14
ASSEKYRVSGNTIY
>TRBV12-3/TRBV12-4|9
ASSRGTSQY
>TRBV29-1|10
SAGTAYTEAF
>TRBV3-1/TRBV3-2|13
ASRKTSGAYNEQF
>TRBV6-5|11
ASSYYPGDTQY
>TRBV27|13
ASSLSSGGPYGYT
>TRBV20-1|9
SAGGPSPQF
>TRBV4-2|15
ASSQVSSPSNTGELF
>TRBV7-3|13
ASSFGLSRTDTQY
>TRBV25-1|13
ASSGPGTSGGLQY
>TRBV18|14
ASSHRSGSLGNTIY
>TRBV5-4|9
ASSLRTEAF
>TRBV4-2|13
ASSQMDRANSPLH
>TRBV7-9|12
ASSNRQGSYGYT
>TRBV4-1|17
ASSQEFVPRGLGYNEQF
>TRBV11-2|13
ASTIQAGWADTQY
>TRBV7-9|15
ASSLEGTSGSTDTQY
>TRBV7-2|13
ASSLGGVAYNEQF
>TRBV14|12
ASSQDPSGNTIY
>TRBV29-1|10
SVEAEGYEQY
>TRBV5-1|13
ASSPGASPGNEQF
>TRBV5-1|12
ASRSWEGSYEQY
>TRBV13|14
ASSLGARGRNEKLF
>TRBV7-7|13
ASSSGLAGMNEQF
>TRBV30|9
AWLMAYGYT
>TRBV27|12
ASVGSYNTGELF
>TRBV18|11
ASSPGAELEQY
>TRBV9|12
ASSGLADTGELF